This T cell receptor beta chain derives from a study of graft-versus-host responses after intestinal transplantation. Method: immunoSEQ multiplex PCR; TCRdb's copy keeps in-frame clones and lacks some. The sample records tens of thousands of clones, roughly nine tenths being singletons. Trimming took 3 bases from V and 3 from J, leaving 9 bases between them. The CDR3 totals 13 residues. CDR1 SGHDT and CDR2 YYEEEE come from the germline V gene. Sequenced material: PBMCs, taken 300 to 330 days after intestinal transplant. This chain uses TRBV5-6 with TRBJ2-5, with D perhaps TRBD1 or TRBD2 (5 bases each). This TCR came from a human patient who received an intestinal transplant, so some T cells may come from the graft donor. The CDR3 DNA reads as TGTGCCAGCAGCTCGGGACCAAAAGAGACCCAGTACTTC. Translating gives CASSSGPKETQYF.